This entry is about one TCR beta chain. What it recognizes is unknown. Repertoires were generated with immunoSEQ multiplex PCR, while TCRdb's copy carries only in-frame clones and drops some. Of around 30,000 clones listed, around 90% are singletons. The entry originates in a study of graft-versus-host responses after intestinal transplantation. The overall study: The transplants performed in recipients were multivisceral, liver-intestinal, or isolated intestinal. Uniformly, recipients were administered anti-thymocyte globulin induction with subsequent tacrolimus and steroids for roughly three years. Broader study findings: Levels of circulating GvH clones at their peak were associated with early post-transplant HvG declines. Detection of GvH clones occurred in recipient marrow, and some had their first appearance in ileum or blood.

CDR3 size: 17 residues. Unmatched junction bases numbered 5, after V lost 0 bases and J lost 5 bases. CDR1 and CDR2 (germline): LGHNA, YSLEER. This clonotype was sampled from a human patient who received an intestinal transplant, so some T cells may come from the graft donor. The chain couples TRBV4-3 to TRBJ2-2; TRBD2 aligns across 11 bases. The sequenced sample was PBMCs, obtained around 430 days after intestinal transplantation. CDR3 protein: CASSQDFLAGGTGELFF. CDR3 nucleotide sequence: TGCGCCAGCAGCCAAGATTTCTTAGCGGGGGGGACCGGGGAGCTGTTTTTT.